The 10 T cell receptor beta chains in this list originate from one sample, sequenced in a study of OX40 agonist ivuxolimab in advanced cancers. Repertoires were generated with immunoSEQ multiplex PCR, while TCRdb's copy carries only in-frame clones and drops some. The sample comprises about 79,000 clones, 88% of which are singletons, and over 4% rests with the top ten. Sequencing was performed on CD4+ or CD8+ T cells sorted from blood, taken in a trial of the OX40 agonist ivuxolimab. All receptors derive from an adult with an advanced solid tumor such as melanoma, head and neck, liver or kidney cancer.

The chain employs TRBV2 and TRBJ1-5; 11 positions match TRBD1. The CDR3 is 16 residues long. J gave up 7 bases and V 4 bases, and 9 bases lay outside the gene matches. Germline V gene sequence: CDR1 SNHLY, CDR2 FYNNEI. The CDR3 region is CASSVGGQGAGQPQHF. CDR3 DNA sequence: TGTGCCAGCAGTGTTGGAGGACAGGGGGCTGGACAGCCCCAGCATTTT.

The V gene is TRBV19, the J gene TRBJ2-3, with 12 bases identical to TRBD2. V was clipped by 3 bases and J by 5 bases; unmatched bases: 3. Germline V gene lookup returns CDR1 LNHDA and CDR2 SQIVND (reference sequence). The CDR3 extends over 15 amino acids. The CDR3 here is CASSMTSGSLDTQYF. CDR3 nucleotides: TGTGCCAGTAGTATGACTAGCGGGAGTTTAGATACGCAGTATTTT.

The DNA of the CDR3 is TGTGCCAGTATACAGGGGGCACGATCGGGTCAGCCCCAGCATTTT. Translated: CASIQGARSGQPQHF. V is TRBV19 and J is TRBJ1-5, with 9 nucleotides matching TRBD1. The trim removed 7 bases at V and 6 bases at J, leaving 10 bases unmatched. CDR1 and CDR2 from the germline V gene are LNHDA and SQIVND (reference sequence). The length of the CDR3 is 15 residues.

The chain links TRBV4-2 to TRBJ2-7; 7 nucleotides agree with TRBD1. V was clipped by 5 bases and J by 2 bases; unmatched bases: 6. Looked up from germline, CDR1 is LGHNA and CDR2 is YNFKEQ. CDR3 length equals 14 residues. This chain's CDR3 is CASSAGQVTYEQYF. The DNA for the CDR3 is TGTGCCAGCAGCGCAGGACAGGTAACCTACGAGCAGTACTTC.

The chain has TRBV6-5 and TRBJ2-2; D ambiguous. The germline CDR1 and CDR2 sequences are MNHEY and SVGAGI. The CDR3 spans 15 residues. Trimming pared 0 bases from V and 3 bases from J, leaving 8 bases between. The CDR3 region has the DNA TGTGCCAGCAGTTACTCTCACGGGTACACCGGGGAGCTGTTTTTT. It is translated as CASSYSHGYTGELFF.

The V call is TRBV6-6, the J call TRBJ2-7; perhaps TRBD1 as D (6 bases). Germline CDR1 MNHNY, CDR2 SVGAGI (reference sequence). There are 14 residues in the CDR3. V lost 0 bases and J 7 bases, leaving 13 bases between the germline ends. In DNA form, the CDR3 reads TGTGCCAGCAGTTACTCGCACAGGGAAGGAGAGCAGTACTTC. Translation: CASSYSHREGEQYF.

This chain connects TRBV7-9 to TRBJ1-2, with TRBD1 as a possible D gene (5 bases). Germline loops: CDR1 SEHNR, CDR2 FQNEAQ (reference sequence). Trimming pared 0 bases from V and 3 bases from J, leaving 8 bases between. This CDR3 contains 14 residues. The chain's CDR3 is CASSLAGRDYGYTF. CDR3 bases: TGTGCCAGCAGCTTAGCGGGCAGGGACTATGGCTACACCTTC.

The chain employs TRBV7-8 and TRBJ1-5; D is unclear. The CDR3 consists of 18 residues. Germline CDR1 reads SGHVS; CDR2 reads FQNEAQ. V dropped 4 bases and J dropped 3 bases, with 22 bases sitting between them. CDR3 coding DNA: TGTGCCAGCAGCTCAACGACCCGCGGAGGGCGGAACAATCAGCCCCAGCATTTT. It codes for CASSSTTRGGRNNQPQHF.

This chain links TRBV28 with TRBJ1-5; D may be TRBD1 (5 bases). The CDR3 runs 18 residues. Germline lookup yields CDR1 MDHEN and CDR2 SYDVKM. V was pared by 7 bases and J by 2 bases, with 24 bases between. The CDR3 DNA follows: TGTGCCAGCATCACTCTCTCCGGGGCCCGGGAGGGCAATCAGCCCCAGCATTTT. Residues: CASITLSGAREGNQPQHF.

The CDR3 sequence is CASSLETSGRANEQFF. The DNA for the CDR3 is TGCGCCAGCAGCTTGGAAACTAGCGGGAGGGCCAATGAGCAGTTCTTC. The genes are TRBV5-1 and TRBJ2-1, with TRBD2 matching 13 bases. There are 16 residues in the CDR3. CDR1 and CDR2 (germline): SGHRS, YFSETQ. Trimming took 0 bases from V and 6 from J; bases not matched to a gene: 3.